The TCR beta chain under discussion was sequenced for a study of T cell responses to AZD1222 COVID-19 vaccine. On the study more broadly: The analysis combined second doses at about 4 or about 12 weeks.

General study points: Donors were mostly white British, more females; clonal diversity possibly underestimated. Seropositivity was recorded at baseline in only six AZD1222 recipients.

The data were produced by immunoSEQ multiplex PCR, yet TCRdb's version contains in-frame clones alone and is incomplete. The sample includes around 99,000 clones, around 90% of them seen just once. Germline V CDR1 and CDR2: MGHRA, YSYEKL. Trimming left V 0 bases short and J 1 base short, with 12 bases between. This CDR3 has 16 residues. Comment on this clone: Its antigen is unknown.

The source of this sequence is an adult in good health. The gene calls are TRBV4-1 and TRBJ1-1; tentative D call: TRBD1 (6 bases). Sequencing used peripheral blood, obtained on day 0 of AZD1222 vaccination. DNA of the CDR3: TGCGCCAGCAGCCAAGATCTGGGCAGGGGGAACACTGAAGCTTTCTTT. Protein sequence: CASSQDLGRGNTEAFF.